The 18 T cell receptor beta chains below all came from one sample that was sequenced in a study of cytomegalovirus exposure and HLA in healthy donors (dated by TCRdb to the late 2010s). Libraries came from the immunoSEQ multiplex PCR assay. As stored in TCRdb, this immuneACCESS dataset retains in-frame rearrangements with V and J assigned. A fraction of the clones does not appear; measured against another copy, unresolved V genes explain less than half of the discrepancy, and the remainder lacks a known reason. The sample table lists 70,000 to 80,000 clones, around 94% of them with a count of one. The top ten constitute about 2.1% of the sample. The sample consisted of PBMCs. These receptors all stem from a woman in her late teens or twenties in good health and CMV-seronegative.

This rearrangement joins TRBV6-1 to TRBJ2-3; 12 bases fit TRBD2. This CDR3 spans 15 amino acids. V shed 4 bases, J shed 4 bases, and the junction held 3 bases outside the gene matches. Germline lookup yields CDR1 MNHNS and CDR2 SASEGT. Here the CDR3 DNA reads TGTGCCAGCAGTGTGACTAGCGGGAGTTCAGATACGCAGTATTTT. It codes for CASSVTSGSSDTQYF.

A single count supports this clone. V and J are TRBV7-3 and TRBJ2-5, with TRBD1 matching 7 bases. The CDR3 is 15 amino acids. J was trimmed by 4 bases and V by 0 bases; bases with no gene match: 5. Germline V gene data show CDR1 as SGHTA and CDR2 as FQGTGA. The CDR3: CASSLTTGLTETQYF. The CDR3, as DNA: TGTGCCAGCAGCTTAACGACAGGGTTGACAGAGACCCAGTACTTC.

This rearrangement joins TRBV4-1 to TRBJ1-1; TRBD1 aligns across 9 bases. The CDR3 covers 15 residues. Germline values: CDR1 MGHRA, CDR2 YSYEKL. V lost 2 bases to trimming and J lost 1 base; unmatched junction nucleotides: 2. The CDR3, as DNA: TGCGCCAGCAGCCAATGGGGACAGGGGAACACTGAAGCTTTCTTT. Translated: CASSQWGQGNTEAFF.

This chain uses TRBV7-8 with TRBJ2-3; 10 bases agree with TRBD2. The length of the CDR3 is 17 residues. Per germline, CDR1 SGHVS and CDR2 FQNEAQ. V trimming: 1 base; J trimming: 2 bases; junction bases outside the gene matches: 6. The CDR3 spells CASSLGTSGTSTDTQYF. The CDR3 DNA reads TGTGCCAGCAGCTTAGGAACTAGCGGGACCTCCACAGATACGCAGTATTTT.

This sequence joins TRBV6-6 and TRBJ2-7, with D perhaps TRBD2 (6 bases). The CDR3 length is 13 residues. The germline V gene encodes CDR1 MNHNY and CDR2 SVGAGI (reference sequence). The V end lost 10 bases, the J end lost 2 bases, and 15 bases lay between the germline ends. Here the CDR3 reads CAISSGYPYEQYF. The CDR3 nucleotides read TGTGCCATCTCGAGCGGGTACCCCTACGAGCAGTACTTC.

The CDR3 spells CASRGQGAEYGYTF. Written as DNA, the CDR3 is TGTGCCAGTAGAGGTCAGGGGGCCGAGTATGGCTACACCTTC. The chain couples TRBV19 to TRBJ1-2, with 8 bases lining up with TRBD1. Germline V lookup: CDR1 LNHDA, CDR2 SQIVND (reference sequence). This CDR3 has 14 residues. With 6 bases clipped from V and 5 bases from J, the junction kept 8 bases outside the gene matches.

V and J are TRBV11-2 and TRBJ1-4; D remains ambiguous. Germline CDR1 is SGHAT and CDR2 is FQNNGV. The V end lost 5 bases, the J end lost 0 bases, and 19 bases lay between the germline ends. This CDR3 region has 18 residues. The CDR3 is CASSPLDFSATTNEKLFF. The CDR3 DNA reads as TGTGCCAGCAGCCCCCTTGATTTTAGCGCTACAACTAATGAAAAACTGTTTTTT.

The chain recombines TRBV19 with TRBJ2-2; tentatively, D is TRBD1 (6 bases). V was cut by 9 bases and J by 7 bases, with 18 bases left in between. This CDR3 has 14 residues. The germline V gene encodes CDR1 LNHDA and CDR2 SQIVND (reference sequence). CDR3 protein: CASDTGQRGGELFF. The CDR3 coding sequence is TGTGCCAGCGATACAGGGCAAAGGGGCGGGGAGCTGTTTTTT.

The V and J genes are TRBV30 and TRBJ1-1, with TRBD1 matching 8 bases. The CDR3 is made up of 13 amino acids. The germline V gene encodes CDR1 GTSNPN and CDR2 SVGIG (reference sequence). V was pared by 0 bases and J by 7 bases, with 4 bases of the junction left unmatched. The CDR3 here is CAWSVGDRGEAFF. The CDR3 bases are TGTGCCTGGAGTGTAGGCGACAGGGGTGAAGCTTTCTTT.

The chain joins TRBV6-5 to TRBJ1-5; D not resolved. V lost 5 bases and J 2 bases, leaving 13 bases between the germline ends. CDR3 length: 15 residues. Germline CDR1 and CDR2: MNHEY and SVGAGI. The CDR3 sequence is CASSHGVEGNQPQHF. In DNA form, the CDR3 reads TGTGCCAGCAGTCACGGAGTAGAGGGCAATCAGCCCCAGCATTTT.

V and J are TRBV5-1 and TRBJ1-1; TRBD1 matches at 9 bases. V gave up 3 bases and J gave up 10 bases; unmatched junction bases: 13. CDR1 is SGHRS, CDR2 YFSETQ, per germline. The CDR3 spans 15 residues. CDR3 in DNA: TGCGCCAGCAGCTCCAAATATGACAGGGGGGAGGCAGCTTTCTTT. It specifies CASSSKYDRGEAAFF.

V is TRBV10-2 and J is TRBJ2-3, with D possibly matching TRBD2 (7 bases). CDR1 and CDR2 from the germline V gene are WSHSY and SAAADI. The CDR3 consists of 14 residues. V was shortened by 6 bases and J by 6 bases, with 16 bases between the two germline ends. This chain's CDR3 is CASRAGGAIDTQYF. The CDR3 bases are TGCGCCAGCAGGGCTGGGGGGGCCATTGATACGCAGTATTTT.

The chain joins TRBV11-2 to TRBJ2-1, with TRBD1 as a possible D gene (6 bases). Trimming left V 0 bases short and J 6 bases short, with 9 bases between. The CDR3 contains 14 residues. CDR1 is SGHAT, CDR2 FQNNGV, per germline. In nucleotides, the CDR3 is TGTGCCAGCAGCTTAGACGGACAGCGCAATGAGCAGTTCTTC. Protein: CASSLDGQRNEQFF.

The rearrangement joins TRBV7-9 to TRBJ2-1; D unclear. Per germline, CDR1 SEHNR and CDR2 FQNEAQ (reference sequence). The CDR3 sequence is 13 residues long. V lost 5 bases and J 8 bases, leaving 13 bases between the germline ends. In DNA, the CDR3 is TGTGCCAGCAGCAGGCCCATGAGGCATGAGCAGTTCTTC. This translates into CASSRPMRHEQFF.

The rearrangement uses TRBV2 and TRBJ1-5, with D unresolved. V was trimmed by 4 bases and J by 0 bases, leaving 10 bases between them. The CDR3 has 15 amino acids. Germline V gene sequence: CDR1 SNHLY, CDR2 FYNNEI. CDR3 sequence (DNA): TGTGCCAGCAGTGCCTCCTTTTTTAGCAATCAGCCCCAGCATTTT. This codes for CASSASFFSNQPQHF.

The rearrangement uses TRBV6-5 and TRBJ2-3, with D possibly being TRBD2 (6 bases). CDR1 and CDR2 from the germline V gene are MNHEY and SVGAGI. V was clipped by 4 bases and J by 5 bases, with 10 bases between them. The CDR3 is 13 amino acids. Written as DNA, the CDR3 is TGTGCCAGCAGTTGGGGCGGGGTAGATACGCAGTATTTT. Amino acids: CASSWGGVDTQYF.

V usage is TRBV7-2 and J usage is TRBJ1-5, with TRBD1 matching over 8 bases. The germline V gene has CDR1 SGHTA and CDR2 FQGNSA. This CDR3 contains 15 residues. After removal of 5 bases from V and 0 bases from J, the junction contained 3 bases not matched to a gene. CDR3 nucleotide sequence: TGTGCCAGCAGCCCAGGGGGCGATAGCAATCAGCCCCAGCATTTT. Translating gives CASSPGGDSNQPQHF.

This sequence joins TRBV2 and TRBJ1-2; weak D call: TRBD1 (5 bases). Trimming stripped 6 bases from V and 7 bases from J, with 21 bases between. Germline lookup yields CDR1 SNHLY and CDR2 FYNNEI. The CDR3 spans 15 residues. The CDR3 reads CASRGQRGTMGGYTF. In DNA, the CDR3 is TGTGCCAGCAGGGGGCAACGCGGGACGATGGGTGGCTACACCTTC. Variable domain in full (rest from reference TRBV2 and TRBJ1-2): EPEVTQTPSHQVTQMGQEVILRCVPISNHLYFYWYRQILGQKVEFLVSFYNNEISEKSEIFDDQFSVERPDGSNFTLKIRSTKLEDSAMYFCASRGQRGTMGGYTFGSGTRLTVV.